These 6 T cell receptor beta chains came from one sample sequenced in a study of cytomegalovirus exposure and HLA in healthy donors (dated by TCRdb to about 2017). Libraries were prepared through the immunoSEQ multiplex PCR assay. For the multiplex PCR, a mixture combining 60 forward primers for TCR Vbeta segments and 13 reverse primers for TCR Jbeta segments was used. TCRdb took this table from immuneACCESS and kept in-frame rearrangements with V and J called. Such tables lack part of the clones; where checked against another copy, unresolved V genes explain under half of the gap, and the rest is unexplained. For this sample there are tens of thousands of clones; approximately 62% appear just once. The ten largest clones add up to about 4.2% of the sample. Sequencing was done on a sample of PBMCs. Receptors originate from a male donor in good health and CMV-seropositive.

The table lists this clone with a few counts. This chain's CDR3 is CASSLAGLAGRYEQYF. CDR3 DNA: TGCGCCAGCAGCTTGGCGGGACTAGCGGGAAGGTACGAGCAGTACTTC. This sequence joins TRBV5-1 and TRBJ2-7, with 13 bases aligning to TRBD2. This CDR3 region has 16 residues. The J segment lost 4 bases and the V segment lost 0 bases, leaving 4 bases of the junction unmatched. Looked up from germline, CDR1 is SGHRS and CDR2 is YFSETQ.

The chain carries TRBV29-1 and TRBJ1-1; 8 bases agree with TRBD1. This CDR3 has 13 amino acids. Trimming at V came to 7 bases and at J to 2 bases, leaving 6 bases not matched to a gene. The germline V gene encodes CDR1 SQVTM and CDR2 ANQGSEA. The CDR3 region is CSGETGVNTEAFF. DNA of the CDR3: TGCAGCGGCGAGACAGGGGTAAACACTGAAGCTTTCTTT.

V usage is TRBV7-9 and J usage is TRBJ2-5; 9 bases align to TRBD2. V shed 0 bases, J shed 1 base, and the junction held 9 bases outside the gene matches. The CDR3 loop spans 18 amino acids. CDR1 is SEHNR, CDR2 FQNEAQ, per germline (reference sequence). CDR3 amino acids: CASSLAIAGASLQETQYF. DNA of the CDR3: TGTGCCAGCAGCTTAGCGATAGCGGGGGCCTCCCTCCAAGAGACCCAGTACTTC.

This clone has only a few counts. The rearrangement links TRBV7-3 to TRBJ2-1; 8 bases are a match to TRBD2. The V gene's germline CDR1 is SGHTA and CDR2 FQGTGA. Trimming at V came to 5 bases and at J to 0 bases, leaving 6 bases not matched to a gene. This CDR3 is built from 16 residues. CDR3 region: CASSPLAGSSYNEQFF. CDR3 DNA: TGTGCCAGCAGCCCCTTAGCGGGAAGCTCCTACAATGAGCAGTTCTTC.

This chain links TRBV28 with TRBJ1-5; tentative D call: TRBD1 (6 bases). The germline V and J ends were trimmed by 3 bases and 0 bases, with 15 bases remaining between them. The CDR3 spans 17 residues. CDR1 and CDR2 from the germline V gene are MDHEN and SYDVKM. In DNA, the CDR3 is TGTGCCAGCAGTTTTCCTTTACAGGGATATAGCAATCAGCCCCAGCATTTT. It yields the protein CASSFPLQGYSNQPQHF.

The chain is built from TRBV30 and TRBJ1-1; the match to TRBD1 covers 10 bases. The CDR3 length is 16 residues. CDR1 and CDR2 from the germline V gene are GTSNPN and SVGIG (reference sequence). V dropped 1 base and J dropped 3; count of bases not matched to a gene: 8. CDR3 nucleotides: TGTGCCTGGAGTGGGACAGGGGGAGTTTGGGACACTGAAGCTTTCTTT. Translated: CAWSGTGGVWDTEAFF.